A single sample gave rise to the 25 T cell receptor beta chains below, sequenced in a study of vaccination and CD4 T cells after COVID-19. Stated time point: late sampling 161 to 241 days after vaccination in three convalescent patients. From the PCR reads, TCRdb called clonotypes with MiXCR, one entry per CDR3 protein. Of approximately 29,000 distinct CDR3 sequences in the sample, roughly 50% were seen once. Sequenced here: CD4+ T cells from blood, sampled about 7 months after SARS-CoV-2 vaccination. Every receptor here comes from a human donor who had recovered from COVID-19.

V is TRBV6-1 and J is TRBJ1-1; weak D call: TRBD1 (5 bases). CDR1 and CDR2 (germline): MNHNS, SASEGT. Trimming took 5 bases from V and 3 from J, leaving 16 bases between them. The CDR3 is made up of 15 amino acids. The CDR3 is CASSTQGSFDTEAFF. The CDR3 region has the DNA TGTGCCAGCAGTACTCAGGGAAGTTTTGACACTGAAGCTTTCTTT.

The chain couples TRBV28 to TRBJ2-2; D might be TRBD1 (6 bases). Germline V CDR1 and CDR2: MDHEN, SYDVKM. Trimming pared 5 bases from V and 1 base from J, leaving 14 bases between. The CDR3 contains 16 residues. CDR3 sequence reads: CASSPRQVLNTGELFF. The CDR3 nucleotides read TGTGCCAGCAGTCCTAGACAGGTCCTGAACACCGGGGAGCTGTTTTTT.

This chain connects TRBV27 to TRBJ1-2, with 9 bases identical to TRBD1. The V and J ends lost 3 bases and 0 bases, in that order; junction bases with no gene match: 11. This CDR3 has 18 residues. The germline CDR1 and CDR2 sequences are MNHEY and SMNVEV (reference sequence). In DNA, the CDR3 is TGTGCCAGCAGTTTTCGAAGGGACAGGGTCCTAGCTAACTATGGCTACACCTTC. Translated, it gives CASSFRRDRVLANYGYTF.

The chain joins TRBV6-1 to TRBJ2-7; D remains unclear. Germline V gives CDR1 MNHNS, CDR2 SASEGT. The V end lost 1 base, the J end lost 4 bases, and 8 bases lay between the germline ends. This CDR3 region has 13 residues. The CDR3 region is CASSEVYGYEQYF. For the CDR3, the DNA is TGTGCCAGCAGTGAAGTGTATGGTTACGAGCAGTACTTC.

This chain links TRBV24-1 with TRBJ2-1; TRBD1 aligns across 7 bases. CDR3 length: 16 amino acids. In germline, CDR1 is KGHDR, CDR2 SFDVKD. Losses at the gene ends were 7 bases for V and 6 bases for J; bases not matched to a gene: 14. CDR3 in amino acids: CATRDPRGRDGNEQFF. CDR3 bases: TGTGCCACCAGGGACCCAAGGGGGCGCGACGGCAATGAGCAGTTCTTC.

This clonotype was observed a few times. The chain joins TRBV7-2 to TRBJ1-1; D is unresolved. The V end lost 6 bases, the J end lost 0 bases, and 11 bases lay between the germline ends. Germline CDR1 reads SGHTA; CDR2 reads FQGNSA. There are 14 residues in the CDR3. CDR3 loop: CASRIGPMNTEAFF. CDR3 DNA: TGTGCCAGCAGGATAGGGCCTATGAACACTGAAGCTTTCTTT.

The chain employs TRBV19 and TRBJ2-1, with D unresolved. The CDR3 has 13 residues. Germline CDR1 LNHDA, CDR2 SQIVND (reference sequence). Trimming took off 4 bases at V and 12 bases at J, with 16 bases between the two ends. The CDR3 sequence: CASSTSPYSGQFF. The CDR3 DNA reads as TGTGCCAGTAGTACCTCGCCGTACTCTGGGCAGTTCTTC.

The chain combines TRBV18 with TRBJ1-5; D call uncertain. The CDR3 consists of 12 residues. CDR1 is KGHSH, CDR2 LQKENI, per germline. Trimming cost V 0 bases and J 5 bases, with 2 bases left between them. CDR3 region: CASSPPDQPQHF. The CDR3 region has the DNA TGTGCCAGCTCACCACCGGATCAGCCCCAGCATTTT.

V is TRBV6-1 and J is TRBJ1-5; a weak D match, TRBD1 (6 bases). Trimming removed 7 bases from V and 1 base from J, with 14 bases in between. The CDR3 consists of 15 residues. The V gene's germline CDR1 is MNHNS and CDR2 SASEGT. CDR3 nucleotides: TGTGCCAGCACCTCCGGACAGCGGAGCAATCAGCCCCAGCATTTT. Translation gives CASTSGQRSNQPQHF.

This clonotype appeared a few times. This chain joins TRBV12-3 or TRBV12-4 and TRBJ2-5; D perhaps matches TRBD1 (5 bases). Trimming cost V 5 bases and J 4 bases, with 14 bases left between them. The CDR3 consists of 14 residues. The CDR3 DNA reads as TGTGCCAGCAGTCCCCGACAGTTCCCAGAGACCCAGTACTTC. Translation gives CASSPRQFPETQYF.

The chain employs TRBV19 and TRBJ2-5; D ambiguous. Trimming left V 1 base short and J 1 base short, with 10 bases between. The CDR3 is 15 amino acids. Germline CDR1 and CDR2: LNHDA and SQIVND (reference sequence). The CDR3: CASSIGPAAQETQYF. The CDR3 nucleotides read TGTGCCAGTAGTATAGGGCCTGCGGCCCAAGAGACCCAGTACTTC.

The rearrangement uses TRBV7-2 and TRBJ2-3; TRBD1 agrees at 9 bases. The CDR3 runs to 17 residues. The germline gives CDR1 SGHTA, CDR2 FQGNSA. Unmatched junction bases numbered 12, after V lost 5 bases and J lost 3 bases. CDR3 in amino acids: CASSRAIQGAGTDTQYF. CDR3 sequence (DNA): TGTGCCAGCAGCCGAGCGATACAGGGGGCGGGTACAGATACGCAGTATTTT. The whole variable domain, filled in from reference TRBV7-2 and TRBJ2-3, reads GAGVSQSPSNKVTEKGKDVELRCDPISGHTALYWYRQSLGQGLEFLIYFQGNSAPDKSGLPSDRFSAERTGGSVSTLTIQRTQQEDSAVYLCASSRAIQGAGTDTQYFGPGTRLTVL.

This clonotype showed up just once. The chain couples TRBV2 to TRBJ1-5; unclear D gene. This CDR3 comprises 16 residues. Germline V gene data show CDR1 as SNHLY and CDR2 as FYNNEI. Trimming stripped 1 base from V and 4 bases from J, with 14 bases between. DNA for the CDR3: TGTGCCAGCAGTGAAGGTTGGGTGCGTGGGAATCAGCCCCAGCATTTT. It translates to CASSEGWVRGNQPQHF. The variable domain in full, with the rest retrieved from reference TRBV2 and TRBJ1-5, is EPEVTQTPSHQVTQMGQEVILRCVPISNHLYFYWYRQILGQKVEFLVSFYNNEISEKSEIFDDQFSVERPDGSNFTLKIRSTKLEDSAMYFCASSEGWVRGNQPQHFGDGTRLSIL.

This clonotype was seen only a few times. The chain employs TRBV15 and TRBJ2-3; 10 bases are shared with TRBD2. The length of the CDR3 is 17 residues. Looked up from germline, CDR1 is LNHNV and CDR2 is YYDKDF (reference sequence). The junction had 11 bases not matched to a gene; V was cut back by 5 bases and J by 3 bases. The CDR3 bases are TGTGCCACCAGCCGAAAAAGCGGGAGGGCCAGGACAGATACGCAGTATTTT. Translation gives CATSRKSGRARTDTQYF.

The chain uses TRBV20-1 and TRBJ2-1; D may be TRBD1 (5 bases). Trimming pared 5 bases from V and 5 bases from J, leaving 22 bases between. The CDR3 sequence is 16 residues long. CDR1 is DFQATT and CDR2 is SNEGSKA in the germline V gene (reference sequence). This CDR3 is CSAWSDSRGLNNEQFF. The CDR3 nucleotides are TGCAGTGCTTGGAGTGATTCTAGGGGATTGAACAATGAGCAGTTCTTC.

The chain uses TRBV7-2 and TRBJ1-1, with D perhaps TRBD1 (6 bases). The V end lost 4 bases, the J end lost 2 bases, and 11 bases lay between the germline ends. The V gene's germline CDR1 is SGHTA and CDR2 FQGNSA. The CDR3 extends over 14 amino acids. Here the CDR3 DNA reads TGTGCCAGCAGCTACCGAGGGGGAAACACTGAAGCTTTCTTT. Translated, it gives CASSYRGGNTEAFF.

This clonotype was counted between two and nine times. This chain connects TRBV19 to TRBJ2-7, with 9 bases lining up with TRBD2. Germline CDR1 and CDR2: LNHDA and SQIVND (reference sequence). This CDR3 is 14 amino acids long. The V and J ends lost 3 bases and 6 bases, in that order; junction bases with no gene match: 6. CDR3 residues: CASSMTSGVPEQYF. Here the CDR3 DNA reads TGTGCCAGTAGTATGACTAGCGGTGTACCCGAGCAGTACTTC.

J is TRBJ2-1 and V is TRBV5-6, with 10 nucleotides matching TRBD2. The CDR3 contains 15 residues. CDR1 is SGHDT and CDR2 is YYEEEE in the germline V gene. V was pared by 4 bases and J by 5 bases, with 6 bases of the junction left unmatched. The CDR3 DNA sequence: TGTGCCAGCAGCCGGACTAGCGGACTAAACAATGAGCAGTTCTTC. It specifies CASSRTSGLNNEQFF.

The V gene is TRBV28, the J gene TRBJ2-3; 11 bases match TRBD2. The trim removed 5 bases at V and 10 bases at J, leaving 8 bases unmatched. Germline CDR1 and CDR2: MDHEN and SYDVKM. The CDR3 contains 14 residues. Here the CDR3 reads CASSLRLAGTPQYF. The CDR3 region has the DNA TGTGCCAGCAGTCTCCGACTAGCGGGAACCCCGCAGTATTTT.

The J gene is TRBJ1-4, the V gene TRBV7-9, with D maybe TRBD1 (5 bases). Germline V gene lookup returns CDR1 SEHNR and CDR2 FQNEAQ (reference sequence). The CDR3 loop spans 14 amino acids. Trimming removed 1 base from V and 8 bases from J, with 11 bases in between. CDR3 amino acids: CASSLVGTSEKLFF. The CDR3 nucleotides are TGTGCCAGCAGCTTAGTTGGGACGTCCGAAAAACTGTTTTTT.

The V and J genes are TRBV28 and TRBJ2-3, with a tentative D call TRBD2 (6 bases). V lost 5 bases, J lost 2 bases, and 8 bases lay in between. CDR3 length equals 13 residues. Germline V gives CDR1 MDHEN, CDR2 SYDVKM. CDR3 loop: CASSRDSTDTQYF. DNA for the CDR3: TGTGCCAGCAGTCGGGACTCCACAGATACGCAGTATTTT.

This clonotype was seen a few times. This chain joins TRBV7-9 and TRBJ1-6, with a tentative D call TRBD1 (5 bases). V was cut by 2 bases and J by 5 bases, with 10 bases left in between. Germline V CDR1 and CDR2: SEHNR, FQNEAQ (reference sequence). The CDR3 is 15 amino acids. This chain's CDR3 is CASSLTGSNNSPLHF. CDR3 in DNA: TGTGCCAGCAGCTTAACAGGCTCGAATAATTCACCCCTCCACTTT.

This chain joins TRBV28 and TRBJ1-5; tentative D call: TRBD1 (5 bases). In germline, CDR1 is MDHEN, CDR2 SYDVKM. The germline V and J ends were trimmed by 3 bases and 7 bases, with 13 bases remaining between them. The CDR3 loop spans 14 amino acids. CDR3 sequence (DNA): TGTGCCAGCAGTTTCGGGGGATACGGCCAGCCCCAGCATTTT. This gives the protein CASSFGGYGQPQHF.

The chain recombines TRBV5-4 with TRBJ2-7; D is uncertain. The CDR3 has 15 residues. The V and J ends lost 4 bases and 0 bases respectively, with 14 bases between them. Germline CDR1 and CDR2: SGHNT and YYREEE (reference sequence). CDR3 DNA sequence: TGTGCCAGCAGCGATTATAAACCGGGCTCCTACGAGCAGTACTTC. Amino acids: CASSDYKPGSYEQYF.

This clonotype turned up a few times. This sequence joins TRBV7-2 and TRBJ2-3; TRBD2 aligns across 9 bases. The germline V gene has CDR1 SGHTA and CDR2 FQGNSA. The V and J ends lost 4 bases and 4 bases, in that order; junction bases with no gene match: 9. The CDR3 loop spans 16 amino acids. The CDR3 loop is CASSSGAGGRADTQYF. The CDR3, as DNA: TGTGCCAGCAGCTCGGGTGCGGGAGGGCGGGCAGATACGCAGTATTTT.